These T cell receptor beta chains were read from a single sample in a study of shared clonotypes between healthy human individuals. Using immunoSEQ multiplex PCR, the repertoire was profiled, and TCRdb retains in-frame clones only, with some absent. The sample contains about 2,500,000 clones, approximately 90% of which appear only once. The sequenced sample was naive CD4+ T cells sorted from blood. The receptors derive from a man younger than 30 in good health. CDR3s include the opening cysteine and the closing phenylalanine or tryptophan. D genes are given only for firm matches. Not every row has a clone size; where given, it reads once, few, many or a size class.

>.|TRBV7-2|.|TRBJ1-6
CAGGAYNSPLHF
TGTGCGGGGGGGGCTTATAATTCACCCCTCCACTTT
>.|TRBV6-1|once|TRBJ2-7
CASSQTYEQYF
TGTGCCAGTTCTCAGACCTACGAGCAGTACTTC
>TRBD1|TRBV7-6|.|TRBJ1-4
CASSLGGTGLGEKLFF
TGTGCCAGCAGCTTGGGGGGGACAGGGCTGGGAGAAAAACTGTTTTTT
>.|TRBV19|.|TRBJ1-5
CASSIGGGSNQPQHF
TGTGCCAGTAGTATCGGCGGTGGGAGCAATCAGCCCCAGCATTTT
>.|TRBV27|.|TRBJ2-3
CASSSPGGPETDTQYF
TGTGCCAGCAGTTCCCCCGGAGGGCCTGAAACAGATACGCAGTATTTT
>.|TRBV30|.|TRBJ1-2
CAWSPPAEPYGYTF
TGTGCCTGGAGTCCCCCGGCGGAGCCTTATGGCTACACCTTC
>.|TRBV28|once|TRBJ2-1
CASSRMGSRNEQFF
TGTGCCAGCAGCCGTATGGGGAGCAGAAATGAGCAGTTCTTC
>.|TRBV10-3|.|TRBJ2-3
CAISGSGATDTQYF
TGTGCCATCAGTGGTTCAGGGGCGACAGATACGCAGTATTTT
>TRBD1|TRBV5-6|.|TRBJ1-1
CASSLRQGITEAFF
TGTGCCAGCAGCTTGAGACAGGGGATCACTGAAGCTTTCTTT
>TRBD1|TRBV5-4|.|TRBJ1-1
CASSKGQVNTEAFF
TGTGCCAGCAGCAAAGGACAGGTGAACACTGAAGCTTTCTTT
>.|TRBV7-2|.|TRBJ1-2
CASSPWTEHRYGYTF
TGTGCCAGCAGCCCGTGGACAGAGCACCGCTATGGCTACACCTTC
>.|TRBV19|.|TRBJ1-5
CASSPSTGEQPQHF
TGTGCCAGTAGCCCCTCGACAGGTGAGCAGCCCCAGCATTTT